The present T cell receptor beta chain was sequenced within a study of T cells in pancreatic ductal adenocarcinoma. Produced via immunoSEQ multiplex PCR; TCRdb's table is partial and in-frame only. The data hold around 94,000 clones, with roughly 95% observed a single time. The selected patients with pancreatic ductal adenocarcinoma had surgery but no neoadjuvant therapy. Trimming cost V 4 bases and J 2 bases, with 12 bases left between them. Germline V gene data show CDR1 as SNHLY and CDR2 as FYNNEI. The CDR3 covers 15 residues. This clonotype was sampled from a human donor with pancreatic ductal adenocarcinoma. The rearrangement uses TRBV2 and TRBJ1-5; perhaps TRBD1 as D (5 bases). The sequencing sample was made of PBMCs. CDR3 nucleotide sequence: TGTGCCAGCAGTGGGGGGGGAATAGGCAATCAGCCCCAGCATTTT. It codes for CASSGGGIGNQPQHF.